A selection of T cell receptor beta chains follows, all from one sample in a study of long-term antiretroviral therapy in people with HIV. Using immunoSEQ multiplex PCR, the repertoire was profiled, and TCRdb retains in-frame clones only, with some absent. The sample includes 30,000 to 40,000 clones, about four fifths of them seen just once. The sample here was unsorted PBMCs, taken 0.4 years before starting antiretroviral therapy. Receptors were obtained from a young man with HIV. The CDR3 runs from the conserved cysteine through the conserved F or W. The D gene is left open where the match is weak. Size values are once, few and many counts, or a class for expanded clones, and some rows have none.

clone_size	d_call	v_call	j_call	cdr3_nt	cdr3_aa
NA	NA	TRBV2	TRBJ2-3	TGTGCCAGCAGGGGTCGAGGTACGCAGTATTTT	CASRGRGTQYF
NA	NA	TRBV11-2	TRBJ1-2	TGTGCCAGCAGCCGTGACCCGGGTAACTATGGCTACACCTTC	CASSRDPGNYGYTF
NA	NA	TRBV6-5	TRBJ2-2	TGTGCCAGCCGCCCCTCGTGGGACACCGGGGAGCTGTTTTTT	CASRPSWDTGELFF
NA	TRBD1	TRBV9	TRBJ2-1	TGTGCCAGCAGCGTATCAGGGACAGGGGGCGATGAGCAGTTCTTC	CASSVSGTGGDEQFF
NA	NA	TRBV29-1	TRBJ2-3	TGCAGCGTCCGGGACAGCACAGATACGCAGTATTTT	CSVRDSTDTQYF
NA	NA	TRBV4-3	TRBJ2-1	TGCGCCAGCAGCCAAGAGCGGGGGCGGGGCAGAACTCAGTTCTTC	CASSQERGRGRTQFF
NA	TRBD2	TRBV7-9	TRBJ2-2	TGTGCCAGCAGCCCGCCGAGCGGGAGCACCGGGGAGCTGTTTTTT	CASSPPSGSTGELFF
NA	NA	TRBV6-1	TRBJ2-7	TGTGCCATCAGTGAGTCCTTAGCGAACTACGAGCAGTACTTC	CAISESLANYEQYF
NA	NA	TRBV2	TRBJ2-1	TGTGCCAGCGGACTTTGGTCCTACAATGAGCAGTTCTTC	CASGLWSYNEQFF
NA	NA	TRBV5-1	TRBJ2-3	TGCGCCAGCAGCGCGTCCGGCGTGGGCACAGATACGCAGTATTTT	CASSASGVGTDTQYF
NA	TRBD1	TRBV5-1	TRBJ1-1	TGCGCCAGCAGCACGGGACAGGGTTTAATGAACACTGAAGCTTTCTTT	CASSTGQGLMNTEAFF
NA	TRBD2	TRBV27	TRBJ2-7	TGTGCCAGCAGTCCCGTCGGACTAGCGGGAAACGAGCAGTACTTC	CASSPVGLAGNEQYF
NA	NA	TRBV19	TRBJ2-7	TGTGCCAGTAGTTATTTCGCTGGGGGCTCCTACGAGCAGTACTTC	CASSYFAGGSYEQYF
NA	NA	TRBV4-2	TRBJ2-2	TGTGCCAGCAGCCAAGAAGCTAGCGCGAACACCGGGGAGCTGTTTTTT	CASSQEASANTGELFF
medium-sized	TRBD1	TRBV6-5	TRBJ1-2	TGTGCCAGCAGTTACGGACAGGGGGCGGATGGCTACACCTTC	CASSYGQGADGYTF
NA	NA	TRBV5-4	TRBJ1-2	TGTGCCAGCAGCTTACTAGACAAGTCTGGCTACACCTTC	CASSLLDKSGYTF
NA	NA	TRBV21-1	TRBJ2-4	TGTGCCAGCAGCAAAGGGCTAGCGGGTGACTTAGCCAAAAACATTCAGTACTTC	CASSKGLAGDLAKNIQYF
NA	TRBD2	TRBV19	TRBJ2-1	TGTGCCAGTAGTTACGGGAGGACGGGTGAGCAGTTCTTC	CASSYGRTGEQFF